The next 22 T cell receptor beta chains were all read from a single sample in a study of cytomegalovirus exposure and HLA in healthy donors. TCRdb's table, derived via immunoSEQ multiplex PCR, lists solely in-frame clones and lacks some. The sample consists of 100,000 to 150,000 clones, approximately 95% of them appearing once. Sequenced input: PBMCs. Every receptor here comes from a man between 18 and 29 years old in good health and CMV-seronegative.

The chain combines TRBV25-1 with TRBJ1-1; D is uncertain. The V gene lost 5 bases and the J gene lost 8 bases, with 9 bases spanning the gap. The germline V gene encodes CDR1 MGHDK and CDR2 SYGVNS. The CDR3 consists of 11 residues. CDR3 sequence: CASSFLEEAFF. CDR3 in DNA: TGTGCCAGCAGTTTTTTGGAGGAAGCTTTCTTT. Full variable domain (remainder filled in from reference TRBV25-1 and TRBJ1-1): EADIYQTPRYLVIGTGKKITLECSQTMGHDKMYWYQQDPGMELHLIHYSYGVNSTEKGDLSSESTVSRIRTEHFPLTLESARPSHTSQYLCASSFLEEAFFGQGTRLTVV.

This chain uses TRBV19 with TRBJ2-5; 9 bases fit TRBD2. Germline CDR1 reads LNHDA; CDR2 reads SQIVND (reference sequence). Trimming took 8 bases from V and 5 from J; bases not matched to a gene: 6. The CDR3 is 13 residues long. The CDR3 DNA sequence: TGTGCCAGTGGCGGGACTAGCTGGGAGACCCAGTACTTC. Residues: CASGGTSWETQYF.

V usage is TRBV15 and J usage is TRBJ1-2; D gene unclear. V lost 3 bases and J 5 bases, leaving 19 bases between the germline ends. This CDR3 contains 16 residues. Per germline, CDR1 LNHNV and CDR2 YYDKDF (reference sequence). CDR3 bases: TGTGCCACCAGCAGCGGGAAGCACGTGCTTTCTTATGGCTACACCTTC. Its protein product is CATSSGKHVLSYGYTF. Complete variable domain (other parts from reference TRBV15 and TRBJ1-2): DAMVIQNPRYQVTQFGKPVTLSCSQTLNHNVMYWYQQKSSQAPKLLFHYYDKDFNNEADTPDNFQSRRPNTSFCFLDIRSPGLGDTAMYLCATSSGKHVLSYGYTFGSGTRLTVV.

The gene calls are TRBV19 and TRBJ2-1; 10 bases fit TRBD2. This CDR3 contains 16 residues. V was clipped by 0 bases and J by 10 bases; unmatched bases: 9. Germline V gives CDR1 LNHDA, CDR2 SQIVND (reference sequence). In DNA, the CDR3 is TGTGCCAGTAGTATAGAGGGGGATTGGACTAGCGGCGAGCAGTTCTTC. Its translation is CASSIEGDWTSGEQFF.

This chain connects TRBV9 to TRBJ2-7; D call uncertain. The CDR3 has 16 residues. The germline CDR1 and CDR2 sequences are SGDLS and YYNGEE. Trimming cost V 0 bases and J 5 bases, with 18 bases left between them. Here the CDR3 DNA reads TGTGCCAGCAGCGTAGGTTTAGCCGACCCCCGCAACGAGCAGTACTTC. It translates to CASSVGLADPRNEQYF.

This clone was counted between two and nine times. The chain combines TRBV4-1 with TRBJ2-7, with TRBD2 identical over 15 bases. With 4 bases clipped from V and 0 bases from J, the junction kept 16 bases outside the gene matches. The CDR3 covers 21 residues. Germline V CDR1 and CDR2: MGHRA, YSYEKL. The CDR3 sequence: CASSRGPLVGLAGGSSYEQYF. The CDR3 DNA reads TGCGCCAGCAGCCGGGGCCCTTTGGTGGGACTAGCGGGAGGCTCCTCCTACGAGCAGTACTTC.

This chain joins TRBV28 and TRBJ1-3; 7 bases match TRBD1. The J segment lost 2 bases and the V segment lost 7 bases, leaving 8 bases of the junction unmatched. The CDR3 is 15 amino acids. The V gene's germline CDR1 is MDHEN and CDR2 SYDVKM. The CDR3 DNA sequence: TGTGCCAGCACCTTCACAGGGGAGACTGGAAACACCATATATTTT. It specifies CASTFTGETGNTIYF. Drawing the rest from reference TRBV28 and TRBJ1-3, the complete variable domain is DVKVTQSSRYLVKRTGEKVFLECVQDMDHENMFWYRQDPGLGLRLIYFSYDVKMKEKGDIPEGYSVSREKKERFSLILESASTNQTSMYLCASTFTGETGNTIYFGEGSWLTVV.

The V and J genes are TRBV5-1 and TRBJ2-7; 12 bases line up with TRBD1. This CDR3 is 13 amino acids long. Trimming removed 6 bases from V and 5 bases from J; junction bases left unmatched: 3. Per the germline V gene, CDR1 is SGHRS and CDR2 is YFSETQ. CDR3 in amino acids: CASTGTGGHEQYF. The CDR3 DNA sequence: TGCGCCAGCACCGGGACAGGGGGCCACGAGCAGTACTTC. Drawing the rest from reference TRBV5-1 and TRBJ2-7, the complete variable domain is KAGVTQTPRYLIKTRGQQVTLSCSPISGHRSVSWYQQTPGQGLQFLFEYFSETQRNKGNFPGRFSGRQFSNSRSEMNVSTLELGDSALYLCASTGTGGHEQYFGPGTRLTVT.

This sequence joins TRBV4-2 and TRBJ1-2; D gene unclear. CDR1 is LGHNA and CDR2 is YNFKEQ in the germline V gene. The CDR3 totals 17 residues. Trimming took off 1 base at V and 2 bases at J, with 17 bases between the two ends. In nucleotides, the CDR3 is TGTGCCAGCAGCCAAGTTGAAGCGGACCTCGGGAACTATGGCTACACCTTC. It translates to CASSQVEADLGNYGYTF.

The rearrangement links TRBV6-5 to TRBJ2-7; 9 nucleotides line up with TRBD1. The CDR3 covers 15 residues. Germline trimming cut 4 bases from V and 3 bases from J; bases unmatched to any gene: 7. Per germline, CDR1 MNHEY and CDR2 SVGAGI. The DNA for the CDR3 is TGTGCCAGCAGTTCAGGACAGGGGTCTGTCTACGAGCAGTACTTC. The encoded protein is CASSSGQGSVYEQYF.

The chain links TRBV6-5 to TRBJ1-1; 9 nucleotides agree with TRBD1. Unmatched junction bases numbered 4, after V lost 4 bases and J lost 1 base. Germline CDR1 and CDR2: MNHEY and SVGAGI. This CDR3 has 15 amino acids. The CDR3 is CASSLTTGGNTEAFF. The CDR3, as DNA: TGTGCCAGCAGTTTAACGACAGGGGGGAACACTGAAGCTTTCTTT.

This chain connects TRBV4-2 to TRBJ2-5; 9 nucleotides agree with TRBD2. The CDR3 runs to 16 residues. The V gene end was trimmed by 3 bases and the J gene end by 5 bases; junction bases not matched to a gene: 10. Germline V gives CDR1 LGHNA, CDR2 YNFKEQ. The CDR3 DNA sequence: TGTGCCAGCAGCCAGGGCGAGCGGGAGGTGGTGGAGACCCAGTACTTC. Protein product: CASSQGEREVVETQYF.

The chain links TRBV19 to TRBJ2-7; possible D gene TRBD1, 6 bases. V lost 5 bases, J lost 7 bases, and 18 bases lay in between. The CDR3 contains 14 residues. Germline lookup yields CDR1 LNHDA and CDR2 SQIVND (reference sequence). The CDR3: CASSSQGHTSEQYF. The CDR3 bases are TGTGCCAGTAGTTCTCAGGGGCATACCTCGGAGCAGTACTTC.

This chain links TRBV11-2 with TRBJ2-1; D gene unclear. Per the germline V gene, CDR1 is SGHAT and CDR2 is FQNNGV. The CDR3 has 17 residues. V lost 3 bases and J 2 bases, leaving 17 bases between the germline ends. As DNA, the CDR3 is TGTGCCAGCAGCTTCCGTGGGTCCCGGGTAACCTACAATGAGCAGTTCTTC. This translates into CASSFRGSRVTYNEQFF. The full variable domain, its missing parts supplied by reference TRBV11-2 and TRBJ2-1, is EAGVAQSPRYKIIEKRQSVAFWCNPISGHATLYWYQQILGQGPKLLIQFQNNGVVDDSQLPKDRFSAERLKGVDSTLKIQPAKLEDSAVYLCASSFRGSRVTYNEQFFGPGTRLTVL.

This CDR3 reads CASSNPVWALDNMNTEAFF. The CDR3 DNA is TGTGCCAGCAGTAACCCTGTTTGGGCCCTGGACAATATGAACACTGAAGCTTTCTTT. This rearrangement joins TRBV28 to TRBJ1-1, with D tentatively TRBD1 (5 bases). V lost 5 bases to trimming and J lost 0 bases, with 25 bases between them. CDR1 is MDHEN, CDR2 SYDVKM, per germline. There are 19 residues in the CDR3.

The V gene is TRBV5-1, the J gene TRBJ2-3; 10 bases are a match to TRBD2. Germline V gene lookup returns CDR1 SGHRS and CDR2 YFSETQ. V was clipped by 0 bases and J by 4 bases; unmatched bases: 2. This CDR3 spans 15 amino acids. The CDR3 loop is CASSLGLAGADTQYF. DNA for the CDR3: TGCGCCAGCAGCTTGGGGCTAGCGGGAGCAGATACGCAGTATTTT. Looking up the rest from reference TRBV5-1 and TRBJ2-3 gives the full variable domain: KAGVTQTPRYLIKTRGQQVTLSCSPISGHRSVSWYQQTPGQGLQFLFEYFSETQRNKGNFPGRFSGRQFSNSRSEMNVSTLELGDSALYLCASSLGLAGADTQYFGPGTRLTVL.

This clone was counted a few times. The chain recombines TRBV19 with TRBJ1-1, with D uncertain. The CDR3 is 13 residues long. Trimming shortened V by 3 bases and J by 4 bases, and 9 bases separated the two germline ends. Germline assignment: CDR1 LNHDA and CDR2 SQIVND (reference sequence). This chain's CDR3 is CASSMVPGTEAFF. CDR3 sequence (DNA): TGTGCCAGTAGTATGGTGCCAGGCACTGAAGCTTTCTTT.

The V call is TRBV7-6, the J call TRBJ2-7; 10 positions agree with TRBD2. Germline V lookup: CDR1 SGHVS, CDR2 FNYEAQ. The trim removed 5 bases at V and 1 base at J, leaving 2 bases unmatched. This CDR3 is 14 amino acids long. CDR3 nucleotides: TGTGCCAGCAGCCCTAGCGGGAGATCCTACGAGCAGTACTTC. Translated: CASSPSGRSYEQYF.

The chain has TRBV5-1 and TRBJ1-2, with D tentatively TRBD1 (5 bases). Germline loops: CDR1 SGHRS, CDR2 YFSETQ. The CDR3 loop spans 14 amino acids. With 6 bases removed from V and 0 bases from J, the gap between germline ends came to 12 bases. CDR3 residues: CASTWADTNYGYTF. In nucleotides, the CDR3 is TGCGCCAGCACCTGGGCGGACACTAACTATGGCTACACCTTC. Together with reference TRBV5-1 and TRBJ1-2, the CDR3 gives the full variable domain: KAGVTQTPRYLIKTRGQQVTLSCSPISGHRSVSWYQQTPGQGLQFLFEYFSETQRNKGNFPGRFSGRQFSNSRSEMNVSTLELGDSALYLCASTWADTNYGYTFGSGTRLTVV.

This rearrangement joins TRBV30 to TRBJ2-7; 7 bases fit TRBD2. The CDR3 covers 13 residues. CDR1 GTSNPN and CDR2 SVGIG come from the germline V gene (reference sequence). V dropped 7 bases and J dropped 0; count of bases not matched to a gene: 6. The CDR3 DNA is TGTGCCTTGGTGGCGGGAGACTCCTACGAGCAGTACTTC. It encodes CALVAGDSYEQYF.

The rearrangement joins TRBV4-3 to TRBJ1-2; TRBD1 matches 12 bases. The CDR3 length is 16 residues. The V and J ends lost 4 bases and 3 bases, in that order; junction bases with no gene match: 6. Germline-derived CDR1 and CDR2 are LGHNA and YSLEER. CDR3 amino acids: CASSPGQGAGDYGYTF. In DNA form, the CDR3 reads TGCGCCAGCAGCCCGGGACAGGGGGCGGGGGACTATGGCTACACCTTC.

The chain couples TRBV7-2 to TRBJ2-7; 10 bases map to TRBD2. Germline CDR1 is SGHTA and CDR2 is FQGNSA. The CDR3 loop spans 14 amino acids. J was trimmed by 4 bases and V by 4 bases; bases with no gene match: 4. CDR3 loop: CASSSLAGEYEQYF. CDR3 nucleotide sequence: TGTGCCAGCAGCTCCCTAGCGGGAGAGTACGAGCAGTACTTC.